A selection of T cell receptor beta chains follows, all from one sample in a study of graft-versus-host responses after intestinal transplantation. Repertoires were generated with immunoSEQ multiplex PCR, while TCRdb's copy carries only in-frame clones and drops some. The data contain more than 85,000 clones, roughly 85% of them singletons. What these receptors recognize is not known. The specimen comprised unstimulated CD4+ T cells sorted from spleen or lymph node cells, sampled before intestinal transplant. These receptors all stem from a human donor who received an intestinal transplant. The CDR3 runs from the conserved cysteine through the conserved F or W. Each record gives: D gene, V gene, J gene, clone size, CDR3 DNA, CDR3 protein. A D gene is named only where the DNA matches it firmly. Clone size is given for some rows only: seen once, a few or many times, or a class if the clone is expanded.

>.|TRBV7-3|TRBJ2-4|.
TGTGCCAGCAGCCCGACCCACGGGTATCCAAACATTCAGTACTTC
CASSPTHGYPNIQYF
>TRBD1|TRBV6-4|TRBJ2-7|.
TGTGCCAGAAGGACAGGGCCAACCTACGAGCAGTACTTC
CARRTGPTYEQYF
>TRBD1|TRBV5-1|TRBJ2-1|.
TGCGCCAGCAGCGGGGGACAGACCTCCTACAATGAGCAGTTCTTC
CASSGGQTSYNEQFF
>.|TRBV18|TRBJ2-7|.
TGTGCCAGCTCACCTAGCGTGGGAGGCTACGAGCAGTACTTC
CASSPSVGGYEQYF
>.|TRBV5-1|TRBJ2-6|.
TGCGCCAGCAGCTTGGGACAAGTCTCTGGGGCCAACGTCCTGACTTTC
CASSLGQVSGANVLTF
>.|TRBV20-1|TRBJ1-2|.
TGCAGTGCTCACACAGCTCGTGGCTACACCTTC
CSAHTARGYTF
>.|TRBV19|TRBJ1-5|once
TGTGCCAGTAGTATAGATAACGGGAACAATCAGCCCCAGCATTTT
CASSIDNGNNQPQHF
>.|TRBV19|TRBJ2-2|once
TGTGCCAGTAGTAAGGGCAGGGGGGCCACCGGGGAGCTGTTTTTT
CASSKGRGATGELFF
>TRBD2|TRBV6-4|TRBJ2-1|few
TGTGCCAGTCGCCTAGCGGCTACTAACAATGAGCAGTTCTTC
CASRLAATNNEQFF
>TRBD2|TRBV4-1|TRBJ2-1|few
TGCGCCAGCAGCCAAGAGGCGGGGGGATCCTACAATGAGCAGTTCTTC
CASSQEAGGSYNEQFF
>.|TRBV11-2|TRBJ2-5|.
TGTGCCAGCAGCTTCATGGAGACCCAGTACTTC
CASSFMETQYF
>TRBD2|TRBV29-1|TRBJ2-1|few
TGCAGCGTGGTGAAGACTAGCACCTACAATGAGCAGTTCTTC
CSVVKTSTYNEQFF
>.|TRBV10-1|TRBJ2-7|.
TGCGCCAGCAGTACGGGATCCCCCCCCTACGAGCAGTACTTC
CASSTGSPPYEQYF
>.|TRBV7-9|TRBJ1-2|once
TGTGCCAGCAGCTTTACGGACAGCTACTATGGCTACACCTTC
CASSFTDSYYGYTF
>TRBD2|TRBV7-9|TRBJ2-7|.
TGTGCCGGGGGGGATGTGAAACGAGGAGAGCAGTACTTC
CAGGDVKRGEQYF
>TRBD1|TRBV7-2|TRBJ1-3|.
TGTGCCAGCAGCTTAGGGGGGCAGGGGGTATCTGGAAACACCATATATTTT
CASSLGGQGVSGNTIYF
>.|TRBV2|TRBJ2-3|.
TGTGCCAGCGCGACGGGGACTAGCACAGATACGCAGTATTTT
CASATGTSTDTQYF
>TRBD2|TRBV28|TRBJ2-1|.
TGTGCCAGCAGTTCAGCGGGAGGGTCCTACAATGAGCAGTTCTTC
CASSSAGGSYNEQFF
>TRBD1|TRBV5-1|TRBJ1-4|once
TGCGCCAGCATCTCCCGGACAGGGAGGAGAGAAAAACTGTTTTTT
CASISRTGRREKLFF
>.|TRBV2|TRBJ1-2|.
TGTGCCAGCAGTCGGACGGCGGGCGAGAACACCTTC
CASSRTAGENTF
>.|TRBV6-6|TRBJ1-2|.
TGTGCCAGCAGGCCAGGGTCTGGCTACACCTTC
CASRPGSGYTF
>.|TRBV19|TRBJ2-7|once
TGTGCCAGTATGGATTCAGGTTCGTCCTACGAGCAGTACTTC
CASMDSGSSYEQYF
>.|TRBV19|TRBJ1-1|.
TGTGCCAGTAGTAGGACAGATGTCATGAACACTGAAGCTTTCTTT
CASSRTDVMNTEAFF
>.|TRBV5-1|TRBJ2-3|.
TGCGCCAGCCATTCCGGCCTGGCCTCAGGATTAGATACGCAGTATTTT
CASHSGLASGLDTQYF
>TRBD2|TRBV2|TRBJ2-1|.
TGTGCCAGCAGTTTTCTAGCGGAGAGGAGGGAGTTCTTC
CASSFLAERREFF
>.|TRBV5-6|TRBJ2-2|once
TGTGCCAGCAGCTTTCGACAGGTGTACACCGGGGAGCTGTTTTTT
CASSFRQVYTGELFF
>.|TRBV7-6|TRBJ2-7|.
TGTGCCAGCAGCTTAAGCGGGCCGGTGGGGGAGCAGTACTTC
CASSLSGPVGEQYF
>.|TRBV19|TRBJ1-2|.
TGTGCCAGTAGTAGAGGCAGTTACTATGGCTACACCTTC
CASSRGSYYGYTF
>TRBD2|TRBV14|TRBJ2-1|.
TGTGCCAGCAGCCCCCTGAGAAAACTAGCGGGAAAGAACTACAATGAGCAGTTCTTC
CASSPLRKLAGKNYNEQFF
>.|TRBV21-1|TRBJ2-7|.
TGTGCCAGCAGCATTTACAGGGGTGAGGTCTACGAGCAGTACTTC
CASSIYRGEVYEQYF
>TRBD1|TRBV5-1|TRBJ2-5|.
TGCGCCAGCAGCTTGGCAGGGACAGTGGGACAAGAGACCCAGTACTTC
CASSLAGTVGQETQYF
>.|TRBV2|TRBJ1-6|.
TGTGCCAGCAGGGACAGTCGACCACGTTCACCCCTCCACTTT
CASRDSRPRSPLHF
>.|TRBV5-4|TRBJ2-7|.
TGTGCCAGCAGCCTTAGGGGTTACGAGCAGTACTTC
CASSLRGYEQYF
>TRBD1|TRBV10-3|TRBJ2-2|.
TGTGCCATCCGACAGGGGTACACCGGGGAGCTGTTTTTT
CAIRQGYTGELFF
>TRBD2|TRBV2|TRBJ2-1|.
TGTGCCAGCAGTGGGGACCGCGGGACTAGCGGGAGGGAGTGGGGGTCCTACAATGAGCAGTTCTTC
CASSGDRGTSGREWGSYNEQFF
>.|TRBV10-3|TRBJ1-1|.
TGTGCCATCAGTGGGAGGGGGACCTCCGGGGGGACTGAAGCTTTCTTT
CAISGRGTSGGTEAFF
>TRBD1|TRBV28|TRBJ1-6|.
TGTGCCAGCCGCGGACAGGGAAAATCACCCCTCCACTTT
CASRGQGKSPLHF
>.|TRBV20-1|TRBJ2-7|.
TGCAGTGCTAGCGGAGTAAGGGAGCAGTACTTC
CSASGVREQYF
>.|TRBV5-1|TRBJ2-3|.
TGCGCCAGCAGCTTGGAGGGGGACGCAGATACGCAGTATTTT
CASSLEGDADTQYF
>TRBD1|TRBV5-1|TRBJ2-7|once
TGCGCCAGCAGCATTGTCGGGACAGGTTACGAGCAGTACTTC
CASSIVGTGYEQYF
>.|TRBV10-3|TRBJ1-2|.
TGTGCCATCACCCCTGAGGGCAGTCTTCTAGGCTACACCTTC
CAITPEGSLLGYTF
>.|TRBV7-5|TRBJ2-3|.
TGTGCCAGAATCAAACAGGGGGCCGGCACAGATACGCAGTATTTT
CARIKQGAGTDTQYF